The present entry profiles one T cell receptor (beta chain) with its context. The entry originates in a study of shared clonotypes between healthy human individuals. Study background: Used for every donor were three CD4 naive, three CD4 memory, two CD8 naive and one CD8 memory plate.

Investigators spread the genomic DNA of each subset evenly over several immunoSEQ plates. As processed by the authors: Because ImmunoSEQ provided only junction sequences with no quality scores, the filtering differed. This table comes from immunoSEQ multiplex PCR, and its TCRdb copy is limited to in-frame clones, with some not included. Clone size and V and J calls were adopted from that table, with D and trimming inferred from the DNA. This table has around 690,000 clones, about 92% appearing once. This clonotype was obtained from a man in his late teens or twenties in good health. Some clones in this sample may be carry-over from other donors' samples. Material: memory CD8+ T cells from PBMCs. The subset denotes: CD45RO+ cells pooled with CCR7-negative TemRA cells.

CDR3 coding DNA: TGTGCCAGCAGTACCCCCTGGACTAGCGGGACAAATGAGCAGTTCTTC. Amino acids: CASSTPWTSGTNEQFF. The chain is built from TRBV28 and TRBJ2-1, with 12 bases identical to TRBD2. Per germline, CDR1 MDHEN and CDR2 SYDVKM. V was pared by 5 bases and J by 7 bases, with 9 bases of the junction left unmatched. The length of the CDR3 is 16 residues.